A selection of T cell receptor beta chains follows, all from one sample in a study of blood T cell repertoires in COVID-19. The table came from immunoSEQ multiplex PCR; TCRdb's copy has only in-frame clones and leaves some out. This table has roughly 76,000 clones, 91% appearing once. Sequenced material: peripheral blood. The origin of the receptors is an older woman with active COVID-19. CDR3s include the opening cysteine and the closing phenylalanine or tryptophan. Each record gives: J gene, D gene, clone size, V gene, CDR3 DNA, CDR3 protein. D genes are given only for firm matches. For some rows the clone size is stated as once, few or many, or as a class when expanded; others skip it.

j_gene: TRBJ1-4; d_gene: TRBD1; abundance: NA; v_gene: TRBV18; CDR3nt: TGTGCCAGCTCAAGCGGGACAGGGGGAGGTGAAAAACTGTTTTTT; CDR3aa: CASSSGTGGGEKLFF
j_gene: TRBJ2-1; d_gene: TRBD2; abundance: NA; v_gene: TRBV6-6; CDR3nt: TGTGCCAGCGGCGGGGATAGCGGGTTCTCCTACAATGAGCAGTTCTTC; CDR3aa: CASGGDSGFSYNEQFF
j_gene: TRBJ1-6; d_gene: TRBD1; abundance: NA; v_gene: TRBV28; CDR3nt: TGTGCCACCCACTTTAGACAGGGGGCTTATTCACCCCTCCACTTT; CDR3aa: CATHFRQGAYSPLHF
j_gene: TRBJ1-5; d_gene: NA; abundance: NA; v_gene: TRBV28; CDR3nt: TGTGCCAGCAGATCTATAAGGGGAGGGCAGCCCCAGCATTTT; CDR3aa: CASRSIRGGQPQHF
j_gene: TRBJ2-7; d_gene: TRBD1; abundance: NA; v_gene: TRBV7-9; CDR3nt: TGTGCCAGCAGCCCTGGACAGGACGAGCAGTACTTC; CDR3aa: CASSPGQDEQYF
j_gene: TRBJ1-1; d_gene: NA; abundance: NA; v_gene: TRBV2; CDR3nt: TGTGCCAGCAGTTCCGAGTCAAGCACTGAAGCTTTCTTT; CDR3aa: CASSSESSTEAFF
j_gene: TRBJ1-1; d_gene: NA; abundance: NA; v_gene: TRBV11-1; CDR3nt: TGTGCCAGCAGCTTTCAGAGGTTGGGCACTGAAGCTTTCTTT; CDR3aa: CASSFQRLGTEAFF
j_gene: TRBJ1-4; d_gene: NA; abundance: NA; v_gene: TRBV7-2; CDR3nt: TGTGCCAGCAGCTTGGGGGGACTAGGGGAAAAACTGTTTTTT; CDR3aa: CASSLGGLGEKLFF
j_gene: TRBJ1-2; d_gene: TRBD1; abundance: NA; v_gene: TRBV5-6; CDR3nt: TGTGCCAGCAGCCCCCCGGTTTGGACAGGGTTGGGCTACACCTTC; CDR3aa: CASSPPVWTGLGYTF
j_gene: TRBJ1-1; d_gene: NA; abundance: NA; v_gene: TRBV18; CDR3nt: TGTGCCAGCTCACTCCGGGACACAAACACTGAAGCTTTCTTT; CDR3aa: CASSLRDTNTEAFF
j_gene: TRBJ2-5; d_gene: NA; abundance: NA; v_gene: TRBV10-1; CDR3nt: TGCGCCAGCAGTGAGCAGGGGGGACAGCAAGAGACCCAGTACTTC; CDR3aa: CASSEQGGQQETQYF
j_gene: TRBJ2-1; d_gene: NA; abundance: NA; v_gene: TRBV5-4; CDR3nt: TGTGCCAGCAGCCAAGGAATAGAAAAGGGGAAGAGCAGTGAGCAGTTCTTC; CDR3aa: CASSQGIEKGKSSEQFF
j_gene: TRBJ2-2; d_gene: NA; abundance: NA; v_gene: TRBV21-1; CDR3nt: TGTGCCAGCAGCAAGTATCATTCGGGGATTAGGGAGCTGTTTTTT; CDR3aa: CASSKYHSGIRELFF
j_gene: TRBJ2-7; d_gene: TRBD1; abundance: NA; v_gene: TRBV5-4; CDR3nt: TGTGCCAGCAGCTTACAGGGGGTATCAAACGAGCAGTACTTC; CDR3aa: CASSLQGVSNEQYF
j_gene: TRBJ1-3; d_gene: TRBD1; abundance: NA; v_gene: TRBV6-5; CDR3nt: TGTGCCAGCTTACGACTCCAGGGGGCTGGAAACACCATATATTTT; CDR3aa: CASLRLQGAGNTIYF
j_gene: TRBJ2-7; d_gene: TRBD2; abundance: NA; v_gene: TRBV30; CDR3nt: TGTGCCTGGAGCTACGCCGGCGGGAGAGACTCCTACGAGCAGTACTTC; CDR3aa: CAWSYAGGRDSYEQYF
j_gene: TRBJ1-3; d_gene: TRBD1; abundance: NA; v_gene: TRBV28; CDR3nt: TGTGCCAGCAGTCCACCGACAGGGATGGGAAACACCATATATTTT; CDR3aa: CASSPPTGMGNTIYF
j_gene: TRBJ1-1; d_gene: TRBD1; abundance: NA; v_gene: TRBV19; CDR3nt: TGTGCCAGTAGCCCCCCGACAGGGTTGGACACTGAAGCTTTCTTT; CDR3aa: CASSPPTGLDTEAFF
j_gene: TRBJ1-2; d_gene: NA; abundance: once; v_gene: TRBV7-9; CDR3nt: TGTGCCAGCAGCTTAGCGGGTGCAGGGGTTGTTTATGGCTACACCTTC; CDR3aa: CASSLAGAGVVYGYTF
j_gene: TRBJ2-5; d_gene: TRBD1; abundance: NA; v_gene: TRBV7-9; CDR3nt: TGTGCCAGCAGCCCGGGACAGGGTGGAGAGACCCAGTACTTC; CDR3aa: CASSPGQGGETQYF
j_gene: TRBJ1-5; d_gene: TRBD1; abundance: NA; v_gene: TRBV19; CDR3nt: TGTGCCAGTAGTATATCGGGACAGGGCTATCAGCCCCAGCATTTT; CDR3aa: CASSISGQGYQPQHF
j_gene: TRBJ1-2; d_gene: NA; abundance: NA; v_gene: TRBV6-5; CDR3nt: TGTGCCAGCAGTTACTCTCTAGGTCAAGGCTACACCTTC; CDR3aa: CASSYSLGQGYTF
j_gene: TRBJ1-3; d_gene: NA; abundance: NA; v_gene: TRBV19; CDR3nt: TGTGCCAGTAGCACCGGCCCTACAGGGCCTTGGAGAAACACCATATATTTT; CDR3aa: CASSTGPTGPWRNTIYF
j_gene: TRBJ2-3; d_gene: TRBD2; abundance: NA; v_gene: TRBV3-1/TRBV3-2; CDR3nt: TGTGCCAGCAGCCAACTCTATCGAGGACTAGCGGGGAGGGTAGATACGCAGTATTTT; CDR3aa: CASSQLYRGLAGRVDTQYF
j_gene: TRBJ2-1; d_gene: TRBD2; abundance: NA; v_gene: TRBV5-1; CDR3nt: TGCGCCAGCAGCTTGGAGGCGGGACTAGCGGGGAGCAATGAGCAGTTCTTC; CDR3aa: CASSLEAGLAGSNEQFF
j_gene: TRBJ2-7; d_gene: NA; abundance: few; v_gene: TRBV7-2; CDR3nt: TGTGCCAGCAGCACCAGGGGACGGTATTCCTACGAGCAGTACTTC; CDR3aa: CASSTRGRYSYEQYF
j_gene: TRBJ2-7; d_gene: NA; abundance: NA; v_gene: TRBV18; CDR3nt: TGTGCCAGCTCACCCCGTGGGGGGGCAGCGGGATTCGAGCAGTACTTC; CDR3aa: CASSPRGGAAGFEQYF
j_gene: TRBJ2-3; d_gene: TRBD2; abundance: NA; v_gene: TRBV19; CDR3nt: TGTGCCAGTAGTCCGGGACTAGCGGGGCTTACGCAGTATTTT; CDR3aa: CASSPGLAGLTQYF